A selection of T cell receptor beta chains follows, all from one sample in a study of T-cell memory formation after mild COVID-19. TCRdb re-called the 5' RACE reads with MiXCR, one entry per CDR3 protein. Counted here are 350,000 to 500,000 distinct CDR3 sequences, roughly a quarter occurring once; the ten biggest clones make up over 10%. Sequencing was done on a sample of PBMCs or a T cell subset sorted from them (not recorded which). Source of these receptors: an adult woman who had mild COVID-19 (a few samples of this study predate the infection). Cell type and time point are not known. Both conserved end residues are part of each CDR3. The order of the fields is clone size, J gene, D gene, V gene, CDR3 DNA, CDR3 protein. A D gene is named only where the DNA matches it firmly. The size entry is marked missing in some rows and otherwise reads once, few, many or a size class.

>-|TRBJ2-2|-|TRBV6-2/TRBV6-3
TGTGCCAGCAGTTACCTGGCTAGTCAAAGGGGGAACACCGGGGAGCTGTTTTTT
CASSYLASQRGNTGELFF
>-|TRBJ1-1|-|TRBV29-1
TGCAGCGTTGTTCCATGGACGAACACTGAAGCTTTCTTT
CSVVPWTNTEAFF
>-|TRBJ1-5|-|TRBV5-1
TGCGCCAGCAGCGCCTCCGTGGGACAGCCCCAGCATTTT
CASSASVGQPQHF
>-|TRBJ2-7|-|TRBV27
TGTGCCAGCAGTTTCAGCGGTCCAGGGAACGAGCAGTACTTC
CASSFSGPGNEQYF
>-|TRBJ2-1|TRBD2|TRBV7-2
TGTGCCAGCAGTCAGCTAGCGGCGTCCTACAATGAGCAGTTCTTC
CASSQLAASYNEQFF
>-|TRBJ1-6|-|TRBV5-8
TGTGCCAGCAGCGGGACCGGATTTTATAATTCACCCCTCCACTTT
CASSGTGFYNSPLHF
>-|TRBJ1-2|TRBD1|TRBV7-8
TGTGCCAGCAGCTCATCCGGGACAGCCTTCTATGGCTACACCTTC
CASSSSGTAFYGYTF
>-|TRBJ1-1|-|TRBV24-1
TGTGCCACCAGTGGGGGGGGCCATGAAGCTTTCTTT
CATSGGGHEAFF
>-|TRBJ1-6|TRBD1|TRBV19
TGTGCCAGTAGGAGGACAGGAGAGCGTAATTCACCCCTCCACTTT
CASRRTGERNSPLHF
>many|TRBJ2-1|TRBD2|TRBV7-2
TGTGCCAGCAGCCCCGCCGGGACTACGTACAATGAGCAGTTCTTC
CASSPAGTTYNEQFF
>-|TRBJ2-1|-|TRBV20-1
TGCAGTGCTCCCAGCGGGACATCCTACAATGAGCAGTTCTTC
CSAPSGTSYNEQFF
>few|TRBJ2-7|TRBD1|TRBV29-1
TGCAGCGTTGAAGCGGGGACAGGTTTTTACGAGCAGTACTTC
CSVEAGTGFYEQYF
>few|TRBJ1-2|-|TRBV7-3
TGTGCCAGCAGCTTATTCGCAGGGGATGGCTACACCTTC
CASSLFAGDGYTF
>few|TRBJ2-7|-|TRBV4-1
TGCGCCAGCAGCCAGGTGGGAGCAGGGGCGCGGGAGCAGTACTTC
CASSQVGAGAREQYF
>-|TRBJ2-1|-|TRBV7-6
TGTGCCAGCAGCTTAATCGACCAGGGGGGTGAGCAGTTCTTC
CASSLIDQGGEQFF
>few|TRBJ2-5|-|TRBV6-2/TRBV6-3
TGTGCCAGCAGTTATCCTCGGAGCATCGTAGGGCAAGAGACCCAGTACTTC
CASSYPRSIVGQETQYF
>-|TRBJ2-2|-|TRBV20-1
TGCAGTGCTAGAGTATCCGGGGAGCTGTTTTTT
CSARVSGELFF
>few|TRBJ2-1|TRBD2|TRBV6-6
TGTGCCAGCAGTTATTCCGGAGTAGCGGGGGTTGGGGACAATGAGCAGTTCTTC
CASSYSGVAGVGDNEQFF
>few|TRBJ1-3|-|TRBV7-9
TGTGCCAGCAGGGGGCAGGGGTCCGGAAACACCATATATTTT
CASRGQGSGNTIYF
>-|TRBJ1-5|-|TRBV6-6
TGTGCCAGCAGTTCCAGGGATTTCAATCAGCCCCAGCATTTT
CASSSRDFNQPQHF
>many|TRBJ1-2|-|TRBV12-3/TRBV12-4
TGTGCCAGCAGTTCCACAGGGAAAATCTATGGCTACACCTTC
CASSSTGKIYGYTF
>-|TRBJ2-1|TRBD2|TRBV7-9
TGTGCCAGCAGCTCCCATACTAGCGGGAGTTACAATGAGCAGTTCTTC
CASSSHTSGSYNEQFF
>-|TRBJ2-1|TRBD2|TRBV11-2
TGTGCCAGCAGAATAGCGGGTACCAGCTCCTACAATGAGCAGTTCTTC
CASRIAGTSSYNEQFF
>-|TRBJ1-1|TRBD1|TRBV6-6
TGTGCCAGCAGTTCGACAGGGCCGAACACTGAAGCTTTCTTT
CASSSTGPNTEAFF
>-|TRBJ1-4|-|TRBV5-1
TGCGCCAGCAGCACAAGCACAGGGTCGGGGAATGAAAAACTGTTTTTT
CASSTSTGSGNEKLFF
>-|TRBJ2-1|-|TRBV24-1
TGTGCCACCAGTGATCAGCGTGTTGAGCAGTTCTTC
CATSDQRVEQFF
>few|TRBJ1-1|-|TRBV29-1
TGCAGCGTTGTTGGGGGTGATACTAAAGCTTTCTTT
CSVVGGDTKAFF
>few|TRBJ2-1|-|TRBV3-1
TGTGCCAGCAGCCAAGAAGGGGACCCCTCGGAGCAGTTCTTC
CASSQEGDPSEQFF
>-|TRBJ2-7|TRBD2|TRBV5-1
TGCGCCAGCAGCCTGACTAGCGGGGCCACCTACGAGCAGTACTTC
CASSLTSGATYEQYF
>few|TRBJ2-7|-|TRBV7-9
TGTGCCAGCAGCTGGGGTCAGCGGGCCAAAACTTCCTACGAGCAGTACTTC
CASSWGQRAKTSYEQYF
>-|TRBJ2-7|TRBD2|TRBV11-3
TGTGCCAGCAGCTTACCGACTAGCGGGAGTGTGGTCTACGAGCAGTACTTC
CASSLPTSGSVVYEQYF
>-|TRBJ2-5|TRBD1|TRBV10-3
TGTGCCATCAGTGGGACAGGGAACCAAGAGACCCAGTACTTC
CAISGTGNQETQYF
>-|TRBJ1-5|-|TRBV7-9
TGTGCCAGCAGCCACTGGACGTCAGGGGATCAGCCCCAGCATTTT
CASSHWTSGDQPQHF
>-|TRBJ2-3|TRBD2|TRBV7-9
TGTGCCAGCAGCTTAAAAACTAGCGGGGGCCGTACGCAGTATTTT
CASSLKTSGGRTQYF
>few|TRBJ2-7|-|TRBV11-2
TGTGCCAGCCACAGAGGGGGGCCGGACGAGCAGTACTTC
CASHRGGPDEQYF
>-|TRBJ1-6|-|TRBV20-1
TGCAGTGCTAGTCCGGTGGATAATTCACCCCTCCACTTT
CSASPVDNSPLHF
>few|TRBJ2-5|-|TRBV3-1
TGTGCCAGCAGCCAAGACGGACAGGCGGGGGAGACCCAGTACTTC
CASSQDGQAGETQYF
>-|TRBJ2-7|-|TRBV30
TGTGCCTGGACCAGGTGGACGGACCACGAGCAGTACTTC
CAWTRWTDHEQYF
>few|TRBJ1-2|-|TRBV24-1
TGTGCCACCAGTGACCCGAACAACCATGGCTACACCTTC
CATSDPNNHGYTF
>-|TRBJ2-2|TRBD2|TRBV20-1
TGCAGTGCTCCCGGGACTAGCGGGAGAGGGGGGCACACCGGGGAGCTGTTTTTT
CSAPGTSGRGGHTGELFF
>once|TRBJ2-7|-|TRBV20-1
TGCAGTGCTAGAGATCGTGCAGGAGCCTTTTACGAGCAGTACTTC
CSARDRAGAFYEQYF
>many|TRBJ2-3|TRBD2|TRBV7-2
TGTGCCAGCAGCGTGGGACTAGCGAGTGCAGATACGCAGTATTTT
CASSVGLASADTQYF
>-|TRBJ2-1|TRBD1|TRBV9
TGTGCCAGCAGCGTAGCTACGGGACAGGTTGAAAAGTTCTTC
CASSVATGQVEKFF
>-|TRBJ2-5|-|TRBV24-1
TGTGCCACGGCGAAAGGGGTTCAGTATGAGACCCAGTACTTC
CATAKGVQYETQYF
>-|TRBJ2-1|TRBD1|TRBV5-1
TGCGCCAGCAGCGTTGACAGGGTCTATGAGCAGTTCTTC
CASSVDRVYEQFF
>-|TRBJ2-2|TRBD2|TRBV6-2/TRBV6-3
TGTGCCAGCAGACCCGGACTAGCGGGAACCTGGAACACCGGGGAGCTGTTTTTT
CASRPGLAGTWNTGELFF
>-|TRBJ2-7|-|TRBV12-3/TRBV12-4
TGTGCCAGCAGTGGGATCGAGCAGTACTTC
CASSGIEQYF
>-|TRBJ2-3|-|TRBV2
TGTGCCAGCATTGAGTGGGCAGGGGAGGATACGCAGTATTTT
CASIEWAGEDTQYF
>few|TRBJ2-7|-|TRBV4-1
TGCGCCAGCAGCCAAAAGGAGGGGTACGAGCAGTACTTC
CASSQKEGYEQYF
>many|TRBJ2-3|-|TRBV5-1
TGCGCCAGCAGCTTGGTGGTAGGGCAACCTAGCACAGATACGCAGTATTTT
CASSLVVGQPSTDTQYF
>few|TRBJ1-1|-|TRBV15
TGTGCCACCAGCAGCAGGGTGGTTGGGAACACTGAAGCTTTCTTT
CATSSRVVGNTEAFF
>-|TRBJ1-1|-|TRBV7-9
TGTGCCAGCAGCATCGGACAGCCCCTAGCTTTCTTT
CASSIGQPLAFF
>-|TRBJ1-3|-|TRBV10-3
TGTGCCATCAGTGAGAAGGGCTCTGGAAACACCATATATTTT
CAISEKGSGNTIYF
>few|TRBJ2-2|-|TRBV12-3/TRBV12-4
TGTGCCAGCAGTTTATGGGCGGGGTTGAACACCGGGGAGCTGTTTTTT
CASSLWAGLNTGELFF
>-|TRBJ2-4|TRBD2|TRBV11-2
TGTGCCAGCAGCTATAAAGCGGGAGGGCCGGGTATGACCAAAAACATTCAGTACTTC
CASSYKAGGPGMTKNIQYF
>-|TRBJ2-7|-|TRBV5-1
TGCGCCAGCAGCTTGGCGGGAGACGGGTCCTACGAGCAGTACTTC
CASSLAGDGSYEQYF
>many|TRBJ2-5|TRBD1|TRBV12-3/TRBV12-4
TGTGCCAGCAGCCGAGGACAGGGAGGAGGGGAGACCCAGTACTTC
CASSRGQGGGETQYF